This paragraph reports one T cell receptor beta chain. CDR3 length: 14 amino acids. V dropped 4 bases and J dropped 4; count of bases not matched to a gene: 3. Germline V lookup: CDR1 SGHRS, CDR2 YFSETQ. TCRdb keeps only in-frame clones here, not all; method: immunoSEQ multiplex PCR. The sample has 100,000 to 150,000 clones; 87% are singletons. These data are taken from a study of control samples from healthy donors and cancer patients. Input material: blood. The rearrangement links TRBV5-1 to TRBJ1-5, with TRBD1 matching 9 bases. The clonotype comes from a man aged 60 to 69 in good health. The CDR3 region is CASSPDRGNQPQHF. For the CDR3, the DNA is TGCGCCAGCAGCCCTGACAGGGGGAATCAGCCCCAGCATTTT.